A single sample is the source of the 26 T cell receptor beta chains below, sequenced in a study of CD8 T cells in Susac syndrome. With random hexamers, reverse transcription was performed on 0.5 to 1 ug of RNA. Each CDR3 protein is one row after TCRdb ran MiXCR on the immunoSEQ multiplex PCR reads. The data contain 170,000 or so distinct CDR3 sequences, about 94% of them seen just once; the ten biggest clones take up around 0.1%. Sequenced: CD4+ T cells from PBMCs. These TCRs come from a human donor with Susac syndrome.

This clonotype was seen just once. This chain links TRBV30 with TRBJ2-5; 7 nucleotides agree with TRBD1. Germline V gene sequence: CDR1 GTSNPN, CDR2 SVGIG (reference sequence). The CDR3 runs 14 residues. Trimming removed 3 bases from V and 4 bases from J; junction bases left unmatched: 8. The CDR3 nucleotides are TGTGCCTGGAGATCCGGGACAGTTATAGAGACCCAGTACTTC. This codes for CAWRSGTVIETQYF. Using reference TRBV30 and TRBJ2-5 for the parts outside the CDR3, the full variable domain is SQTIHQWPATLVQPVGSPLSLECTVEGTSNPNLYWYRQAAGRGLQLLFYSVGIGQISSEVPQNLSASRPQDRQFILSSKKLLLSDSGFYLCAWRSGTVIETQYFGPGTRLLVL.

CDR3 in DNA: TGCAGTGCTAGAGGGGGGACAGCAACTAATGAAAAACTGTTTTTT. Protein sequence: CSARGGTATNEKLFF. The chain recombines TRBV20-1 with TRBJ1-4; 7 nucleotides line up with TRBD1. CDR1 and CDR2 from the germline V gene are DFQATT and SNEGSKA (reference sequence). Trimming at V came to 1 base and at J to 0 bases, leaving 2 bases not matched to a gene. The CDR3 spans 15 residues.

CDR3 sequence: CSVEGLVYGYTF. CDR3 nucleotides: TGCAGCGTTGAGGGACTTGTCTATGGCTACACCTTC. The gene calls are TRBV29-1 and TRBJ1-2, with a weak D call TRBD1 (5 bases). With 3 bases removed from V and 4 bases from J, the gap between germline ends came to 9 bases. Per germline, CDR1 SQVTM and CDR2 ANQGSEA. The CDR3 has 12 residues.

This clonotype showed up just once. The CDR3 loop reads CASSLLQHGYTF. CDR3 nucleotides: TGTGCCAGCAGTTTACTACAGCACGGCTACACCTTC. The J gene is TRBJ1-2, the V gene TRBV12-3 or TRBV12-4; no firm D call. Trimming cost V 2 bases and J 8 bases, with 9 bases left between them. The CDR3 is 12 residues long.

V usage is TRBV7-9 and J usage is TRBJ1-5, with a tentative D call TRBD1 (6 bases). This CDR3 region has 14 residues. Trimming removed 5 bases at V and 3 bases at J, with 11 bases between. Looked up from germline, CDR1 is SEHNR and CDR2 is FQNEAQ (reference sequence). CDR3 loop: CASSRGQNNQPQHF. In DNA form, the CDR3 reads TGTGCCAGCAGCCGCGGACAGAACAATCAGCCCCAGCATTTT.

The chain couples TRBV18 to TRBJ2-1, with TRBD2 matching over 8 bases. Trimming removed 5 bases from V and 6 bases from J; junction bases left unmatched: 12. The germline gives CDR1 KGHSH, CDR2 LQKENI. The CDR3 sequence is 16 residues long. The CDR3: CASSVPGLVGANEQFF. DNA for the CDR3: TGTGCCAGCTCAGTCCCGGGACTAGTGGGGGCCAATGAGCAGTTCTTC.

The gene calls are TRBV5-1 and TRBJ2-3; possible D gene TRBD2, 7 bases. Trimming took 4 bases from V and 1 from J, leaving 16 bases between them. The CDR3 extends over 16 amino acids. CDR1 and CDR2 (germline): SGHRS, YFSETQ. CDR3 in amino acids: CASSARGGPGTDTQYF. The CDR3, as DNA: TGCGCCAGCAGCGCCAGGGGAGGGCCGGGCACAGATACGCAGTATTTT.

The J gene is TRBJ2-6, the V gene TRBV15, with D unresolved. The germline V gene encodes CDR1 LNHNV and CDR2 YYDKDF (reference sequence). The CDR3 length is 15 residues. Trimming left V 0 bases short and J 2 bases short, with 5 bases between. CDR3 amino acids: CATSRDGTGANVLTF. Here the CDR3 DNA reads TGTGCCACCAGCAGAGATGGTACTGGGGCCAACGTCCTGACTTTC.

The chain uses TRBV6-5 and TRBJ1-1; D unresolved. V was shortened by 0 bases and J by 0 bases, with 20 bases between the two germline ends. This CDR3 is 19 amino acids long. Per the germline V gene, CDR1 is MNHEY and CDR2 is SVGAGI. The CDR3 DNA sequence: TGTGCCAGCAGTTACTCGACATCCTCGCCCGGGCTTGTGAACACTGAAGCTTTCTTT. This encodes CASSYSTSSPGLVNTEAFF.

J is TRBJ2-5 and V is TRBV20-1; 9 positions match TRBD1. Germline lookup yields CDR1 DFQATT and CDR2 SNEGSKA (reference sequence). The CDR3 covers 16 residues. Unmatched junction bases numbered 15, after V lost 5 bases and J lost 5 bases. In nucleotides, the CDR3 is TGCAGTGCTCGCGCCTCCGGGACAGGGACGAGGGAGACCCAGTACTTC. Translation: CSARASGTGTRETQYF.

The V and J genes are TRBV27 and TRBJ1-2; the match to TRBD1 covers 8 bases. After removal of 2 bases from V and 5 bases from J, the junction contained 7 bases not matched to a gene. The CDR3 is 15 residues long. Germline CDR1 is MNHEY and CDR2 is SMNVEV (reference sequence). As DNA, the CDR3 is TGTGCCAGCAGTTTAAGACAGGGGATAGGGTATGGCTACACCTTC. Encoded protein: CASSLRQGIGYGYTF.

The chain links TRBV14 to TRBJ1-2, with a possible D match to TRBD1 (6 bases). The germline V gene encodes CDR1 SGHDN and CDR2 FVKESK. The CDR3 loop spans 17 amino acids. V was shortened by 0 bases and J by 4 bases, with 18 bases between the two germline ends. This CDR3 is CASSQEGLPVTGYGYTF. The CDR3 nucleotides read TGTGCCAGCAGCCAAGAAGGTTTGCCCGTGACAGGCTATGGCTACACCTTC.

The table lists this clonotype with a count of one. V is TRBV12-3 or TRBV12-4 and J is TRBJ1-5; D unclear. V was cut by 6 bases and J by 0 bases, with 15 bases left in between. The CDR3 covers 16 residues. CDR3 loop: CASSPSRWGSNQPQHF. In DNA form, the CDR3 reads TGTGCCAGCAGCCCCTCTAGATGGGGTAGCAATCAGCCCCAGCATTTT.

Only one count was recorded for this clonotype. The V gene is TRBV7-8, the J gene TRBJ1-1, with a tentative D call TRBD1 (5 bases). This CDR3 comprises 16 residues. The V and J ends lost 1 base and 3 bases respectively, with 15 bases between them. Germline CDR1 SGHVS, CDR2 FQNEAQ. The CDR3 DNA reads as TGTGCCAGCAGCTTAGGGTTTCGGCAGGGCTACACTGAAGCTTTCTTT. Translating gives CASSLGFRQGYTEAFF.

The chain joins TRBV24-1 to TRBJ2-3; D is unclear. Germline CDR1 and CDR2: KGHDR and SFDVKD. V was cut by 0 bases and J by 6 bases, with 12 bases left in between. The CDR3 totals 15 residues. The DNA for the CDR3 is TGTGCCACCAGTGATTTGCAACCGGGTTCGGATACGCAGTATTTT. As protein: CATSDLQPGSDTQYF.

The chain is built from TRBV15 and TRBJ2-7; D gene unclear. V gave up 0 bases and J gave up 9 bases, with 15 bases separating them. The germline V gene encodes CDR1 LNHNV and CDR2 YYDKDF (reference sequence). The CDR3 totals 14 residues. The CDR3 sequence is CATSRESGGSRQYF. For the CDR3, the DNA is TGTGCCACCAGCAGAGAGTCAGGCGGTTCGAGGCAGTACTTC.

The chain recombines TRBV20-1 with TRBJ2-1, with a tentative D call TRBD1 (5 bases). V was trimmed by 6 bases and J by 7 bases, leaving 13 bases between them. CDR1 DFQATT and CDR2 SNEGSKA come from the germline V gene (reference sequence). The CDR3 consists of 12 residues. CDR3 sequence: CSASGIKNEQFF. As DNA, the CDR3 is TGCAGTGCCTCAGGGATCAAGAATGAGCAGTTCTTC.

This chain uses TRBV30 with TRBJ2-3, with TRBD2 as a possible D gene (5 bases). The CDR3 sequence is 13 residues long. Trimming removed 4 bases at V and 2 bases at J, with 10 bases between. Germline CDR1 reads GTSNPN; CDR2 reads SVGIG (reference sequence). The CDR3 sequence is CAWNSGSTDTQYF. The CDR3 DNA is TGTGCCTGGAATTCGGGGTCCACAGATACGCAGTATTTT. The entire variable domain, with the rest obtained from reference TRBV30 and TRBJ2-3, is as follows: SQTIHQWPATLVQPVGSPLSLECTVEGTSNPNLYWYRQAAGRGLQLLFYSVGIGQISSEVPQNLSASRPQDRQFILSSKKLLLSDSGFYLCAWNSGSTDTQYFGPGTRLTVL.

This chain connects TRBV24-1 to TRBJ2-3; 9 bases are a match to TRBD1. After removal of 9 bases from V and 6 bases from J, the junction contained 12 bases not matched to a gene. This CDR3 is built from 15 residues. Germline V gene sequence: CDR1 KGHDR, CDR2 SFDVKD. In DNA form, the CDR3 reads TGTGCCACCTCCCTCGGACAGGGGTATTGGGATACGCAGTATTTT. Its protein is CATSLGQGYWDTQYF.

V usage is TRBV28 and J usage is TRBJ2-2; no definite D call. Germline loops: CDR1 MDHEN, CDR2 SYDVKM. This CDR3 contains 13 residues. Trimming left V 6 bases short and J 5 bases short, with 10 bases between. CDR3 in DNA: TGTGCCAGCAGCCCCGATCGGACCGGGGAGCTGTTTTTT. It codes for CASSPDRTGELFF.

V is TRBV12-3 or TRBV12-4 and J is TRBJ1-2; 8 nucleotides line up with TRBD1. The trim removed 5 bases at V and 8 bases at J, leaving 13 bases unmatched. CDR3 length equals 15 residues. CDR3 in DNA: TGTGCCAGCAGTCGCGCCGGACAGGGAGTGAGGGGCTACACCTTC. It encodes CASSRAGQGVRGYTF.

This clonotype was seen a few times. The rearrangement uses TRBV30 and TRBJ2-7, with 7 bases fitting TRBD1. Germline CDR1 GTSNPN, CDR2 SVGIG (reference sequence). This CDR3 region has 11 residues. V dropped 4 bases and J dropped 3; count of bases not matched to a gene: 0. The DNA of the CDR3 is TGTGCCTGGAACAGGGGCTACGAGCAGTACTTC. Residues: CAWNRGYEQYF.

The count of this clonotype is one. The chain joins TRBV20-1 to TRBJ2-3, with TRBD2 matching 13 bases. The CDR3 covers 18 residues. The junction had 15 bases not matched to a gene; V was cut back by 3 bases and J by 6 bases. The germline V gene has CDR1 DFQATT and CDR2 SNEGSKA (reference sequence). This CDR3 reads CSARGGIGTSGIDDTQYF. CDR3 DNA: TGCAGTGCTAGGGGGGGTATCGGGACTAGCGGGATAGACGATACGCAGTATTTT.

This chain joins TRBV13 and TRBJ2-3; no clear D. Germline V CDR1 and CDR2: PRHDT, FYEKMQ (reference sequence). CDR3 size: 12 residues. Trimming shortened V by 0 bases and J by 7 bases, and 5 bases separated the two germline ends. CDR3 residues: CASSLGGNTQYF. The CDR3 DNA reads TGTGCCAGCAGCTTAGGGGGGAATACGCAGTATTTT. Based on the CDR3 plus reference TRBV13 and TRBJ2-3, the full variable domain is AAGVIQSPRHLIKEKRETATLKCYPIPRHDTVYWYQQGPGQDPQFLISFYEKMQSDKGSIPDRFSAQQFSDYHSELNMSSLELGDSALYFCASSLGGNTQYFGPGTRLTVL.

This chain connects TRBV2 to TRBJ2-7, with TRBD2 matching 7 bases. CDR1 SNHLY and CDR2 FYNNEI come from the germline V gene. The J segment lost 0 bases and the V segment lost 3 bases, leaving 8 bases of the junction unmatched. The CDR3 contains 16 residues. The CDR3 sequence: CASSEPLAASSYEQYF. The CDR3 region has the DNA TGTGCCAGCAGTGAGCCCCTAGCGGCAAGCTCCTACGAGCAGTACTTC. The entire variable domain, with the rest obtained from reference TRBV2 and TRBJ2-7, is as follows: EPEVTQTPSHQVTQMGQEVILRCVPISNHLYFYWYRQILGQKVEFLVSFYNNEISEKSEIFDDQFSVERPDGSNFTLKIRSTKLEDSAMYFCASSEPLAASSYEQYFGPGTRLTVT.

The chain has TRBV6-5 and TRBJ1-5, with D maybe TRBD1 (6 bases). This CDR3 contains 14 residues. Germline V gene sequence: CDR1 MNHEY, CDR2 SVGAGI. Between the trimmed V and J ends, which lost 4 bases and 3 bases, there was a span of 10 bases. The CDR3 coding sequence is TGTGCCAGCAGTTTTCAGGGGCACAATCAGCCCCAGCATTTT. Translation: CASSFQGHNQPQHF.